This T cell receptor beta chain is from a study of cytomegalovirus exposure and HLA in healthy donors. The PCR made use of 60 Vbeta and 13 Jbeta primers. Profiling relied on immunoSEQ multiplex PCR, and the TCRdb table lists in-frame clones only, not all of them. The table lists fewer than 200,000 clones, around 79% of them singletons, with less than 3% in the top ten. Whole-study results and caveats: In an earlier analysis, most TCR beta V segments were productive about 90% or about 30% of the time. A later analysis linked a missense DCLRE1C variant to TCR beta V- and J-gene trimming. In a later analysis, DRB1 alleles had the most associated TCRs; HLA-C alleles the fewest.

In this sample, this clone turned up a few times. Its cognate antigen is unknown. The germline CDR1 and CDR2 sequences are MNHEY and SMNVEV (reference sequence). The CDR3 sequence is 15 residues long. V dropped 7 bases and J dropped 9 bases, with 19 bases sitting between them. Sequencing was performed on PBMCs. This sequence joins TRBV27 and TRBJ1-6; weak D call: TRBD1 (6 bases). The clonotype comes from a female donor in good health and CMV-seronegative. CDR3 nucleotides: TGTGCCAGCAACCCCCAGGGGAACCTAGCTTCACCCCTCCACTTT. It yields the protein CASNPQGNLASPLHF.